This note documents a single TCR beta chain sequence. Its antigen remains unidentified. Primers: 60 Vbeta forward and 13 Jbeta reverse. Under the authors' procedure: An analysis that came later counted tens of millions of unique TCR beta chains, approximately 10 million shared. TCRdb's table, derived via immunoSEQ multiplex PCR, lists solely in-frame clones and lacks some. The V and J calls and the clone size are those of that table, but D and trimming were determined from the DNA. The sample lists 120,000 or so clones, less than 90% occurring once. These data are taken from a study of cytomegalovirus exposure and HLA in healthy donors. This CDR3 has 18 residues. Germline lookup yields CDR1 SEHNR and CDR2 FQNEAQ (reference sequence). Trimming removed 2 bases from V and 7 bases from J, with 24 bases in between. Regarding the study as a whole: Sequencing likely generated an artifact that appeared as a cluster of highly shared sequence variants.

Sequencing was done on a sample of PBMCs. The chain has TRBV7-9 and TRBJ2-1; possible D gene TRBD2, 6 bases. This clonotype was obtained from a young man in good health and CMV-seropositive. The CDR3 spells CASSLSHQTRRGVNEQFF. Here the CDR3 DNA reads TGTGCCAGCAGCTTATCCCACCAGACTAGGAGGGGAGTGAATGAGCAGTTCTTC.